This T cell receptor (beta chain) is drawn from a study of T cell repertoires in cytomegalovirus infection (dated by TCRdb to between 2019 and 2020). Some background on the complete study: Donor HLA type was relevant to the analysis, as public TCR beta signatures indicated carriage of CMV infection together with the matching HLA type.

For this clonotype: No cognate antigen has been identified for it. One base away there is no much larger clone; base qualities are not given.

Instrument on record: Illumina HiSeq 1500. TCRdb reanalyzed the raw reads on its own, using fastp at Q25 for trimming and MiXCR for clone calling, and kept in-frame beta chains. One record per CDR3 amino acid sequence lists the most common genes and DNA. Across this sample there are 35,000 to 55,000 distinct CDR3 sequences, with 20% to 25% seen only once. The ten largest make up under 20% of the sample. At the junction V is shortened by 7 bases and J by 5 bases, with 18 bases in between. CDR1 and CDR2 (MNHEY, SVGEGT) derive from the germline V gene. The CDR3, from cysteine to phenylalanine, totals 14 residues. Only the CDR3 DNA stays, 42 bases, in frame from base 1. What the study reported, not specific to this receptor: Cumulative frequency of public TCR beta family members discriminated carriers of CMV infection plus the relevant HLA type in this cohort and an independent roughly 330-donor cohort. The ex vivo response was dominated by HLA-C-restricted CMV-specific TCR beta clonotypes, and the single most frequent clonotype in two of eight donors was supplied by these HLA-C-restricted clonotypes.

This chain joins TRBV6-2 or TRBV6-3 to TRBJ2-7; the D gene is perhaps TRBD1, on 6 matching bases. Material: PBMCs, sequenced either directly or after in vitro stimulation (not recorded which). The source of this sequence is a human donor in good health (CMV status not recorded). Some clones in this sample may be carry-over from other donors' samples. Here the CDR3 is given as CASTAVGGRDEQYF. The nucleotides read TGTGCCAGCACCGCCGTAGGGGGAAGGGACGAGCAGTACTTC.